The 3 T cell receptor beta chains below all came from one sample that was sequenced in a study of cytomegalovirus exposure and HLA in healthy donors. This table comes from immunoSEQ multiplex PCR, and its TCRdb copy is limited to in-frame clones, with some not included. The sample includes more than 65,000 clones, 85% to 95% of them seen just once. Sequencing was done on a sample of PBMCs. The source is a man between 18 and 29 years old in good health and CMV-seronegative.

CDR3 coding DNA: TGTGCCAGCAGTTTGGAACAGGGGTCCCGGACCTTGGGCTACACCTTC. Its protein is CASSLEQGSRTLGYTF. The V call is TRBV6-5, the J call TRBJ1-2; 7 bases agree with TRBD1. The germline CDR1 and CDR2 sequences are MNHEY and SVGAGI. The CDR3 extends over 16 amino acids. The V segment lost 4 bases and the J segment 8 bases; nucleotides outside the gene matches: 16.

V usage is TRBV5-5 and J usage is TRBJ1-2; D possibly corresponds to TRBD1 (6 bases). The V end lost 4 bases, the J end lost 10 bases, and 14 bases lay between the germline ends. Germline CDR1 reads SGHKS; CDR2 reads YYEKEE (reference sequence). The CDR3 totals 12 residues. This chain's CDR3 is CASSSNRVTYTF. CDR3 DNA: TGTGCCAGCAGCAGTAACAGGGTCACCTACACCTTC.

The V gene is TRBV6-5, the J gene TRBJ2-1, with 7 bases matching TRBD1. The ends lost 2 bases at V and 8 bases at J; junction bases unmatched: 6. CDR3 length equals 14 residues. CDR1 and CDR2 from the germline V gene are MNHEY and SVGAGI. CDR3 residues: CASSYLTTGDEQFF. The CDR3 DNA sequence: TGTGCCAGCAGTTACCTAACCACAGGGGATGAGCAGTTCTTC.